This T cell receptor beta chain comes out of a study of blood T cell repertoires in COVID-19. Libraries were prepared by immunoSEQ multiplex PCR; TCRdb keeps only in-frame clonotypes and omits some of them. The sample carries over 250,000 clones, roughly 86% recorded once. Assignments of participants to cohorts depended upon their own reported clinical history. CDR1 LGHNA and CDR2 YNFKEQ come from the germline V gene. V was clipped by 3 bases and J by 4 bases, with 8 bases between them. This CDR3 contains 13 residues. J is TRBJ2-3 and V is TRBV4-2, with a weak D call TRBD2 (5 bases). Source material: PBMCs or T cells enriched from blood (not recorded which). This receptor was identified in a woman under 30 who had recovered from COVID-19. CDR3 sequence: CASSHILADTQYF. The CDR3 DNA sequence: TGTGCCAGCAGCCACATACTAGCAGATACGCAGTATTTT.